Below are 28 T cell receptor beta chains sequenced from a single sample in a study of vaccination effects on CD4 cells after COVID-19. Sequencing was performed with immunoSEQ multiplex PCR; in TCRdb, only in-frame clones are kept and a portion is missing. Among tens of thousands of clones listed, approximately 71% were seen once. These receptors have no known antigen. CD4+ T cell isolation took place after 10 days of culture. Source: CD4+ T cells from PBMCs cultured without peptide, taken before COVID-19 vaccination. All receptors come from a human donor who received a COVID-19 vaccine.

CDR3 coding DNA: TGCGCCAGCCGAGGCGGGGTGAGCTCCTACGAGCAGTACTTC. It specifies CASRGGVSSYEQYF. The chain recombines TRBV5-1 with TRBJ2-7; D is perhaps TRBD2 (6 bases). The CDR3 consists of 14 residues. Trimming removed 7 bases from V and 0 bases from J, with 14 bases in between. Germline CDR1 reads SGHRS; CDR2 reads YFSETQ.

The V gene is TRBV10-3, the J gene TRBJ1-2, with D possibly TRBD1 on 6 matching bases. Germline V CDR1 and CDR2: ENHRY, SYGVKD. CDR3 size: 14 residues. V lost 5 bases and J lost 2, with 12 bases in between. CDR3 DNA: TGTGCCATCAGTATACCGGGACAAAACTATGGCTACACCTTC. Protein sequence: CAISIPGQNYGYTF.

J is TRBJ2-1 and V is TRBV15, with D possibly matching TRBD2 (5 bases). This CDR3 spans 13 amino acids. Deletions cut 1 base from V and 9 bases from J, with 10 bases between. Germline values: CDR1 LNHNV, CDR2 YYDKDF (reference sequence). CDR3 bases: TGTGCCACCAGCAGAGCTCGGGGATCTGAGCAGTTCTTC. Its translation is CATSRARGSEQFF.

The chain employs TRBV6-5 and TRBJ1-6; D is perhaps TRBD1 (6 bases). Germline CDR1 reads MNHEY; CDR2 reads SVGAGI. The CDR3 sequence is 15 residues long. Trimming pared 2 bases from V and 10 bases from J, leaving 15 bases between. The CDR3 bases are TGTGCCAGCAGTTACGGTTGGCAGGGGAAATCACCCCTCCACTTT. This gives the protein CASSYGWQGKSPLHF.

The V and J genes are TRBV28 and TRBJ1-6, with TRBD1 matching over 9 bases. The ends lost 4 bases at V and 6 bases at J; junction bases unmatched: 4. The CDR3 is 15 amino acids. Germline V gives CDR1 MDHEN, CDR2 SYDVKM. The CDR3 loop is CASSSPGQGNSPLHF. The CDR3 DNA sequence: TGTGCCAGCAGTTCACCGGGACAGGGTAATTCACCCCTCCACTTT.

The gene calls are TRBV5-1 and TRBJ2-7; 8 positions match TRBD2. V was pared by 2 bases and J by 3 bases, with 7 bases of the junction left unmatched. The length of the CDR3 is 15 residues. The V gene's germline CDR1 is SGHRS and CDR2 YFSETQ. The CDR3 sequence is CASSLEAGGGYEQYF. The CDR3 region has the DNA TGCGCCAGCAGCTTAGAGGCGGGAGGCGGCTACGAGCAGTACTTC.

In the case of this clone: At one end, the junction sequence differs from germline, possibly due to a read error. The chain links TRBV28 to TRBJ1-1, with D uncertain. CDR3 size: 11 residues. Germline V CDR1 and CDR2: MDHEN, SYDVKM. CDR3 in DNA: TGTGCCAGCAGTAGCCCCCAGATCGGACTCTTT. It yields the protein CASSSPQIGLF.

This chain connects TRBV5-1 to TRBJ2-7; the match to TRBD1 covers 7 bases. Losses at the gene ends were 0 bases for V and 4 bases for J; bases not matched to a gene: 4. Germline lookup yields CDR1 SGHRS and CDR2 YFSETQ. This CDR3 is built from 14 residues. The CDR3 coding sequence is TGCGCCAGCAGCTTGGATCCCAGGGGGTACGAGCAGTACTTC. It specifies CASSLDPRGYEQYF.

The V gene is TRBV18, the J gene TRBJ1-4; D is perhaps TRBD1 (5 bases). CDR1 and CDR2 (germline): KGHSH, LQKENI. The CDR3 is 17 amino acids. V was clipped by 0 bases and J by 0 bases, with 11 bases between them. CDR3 amino acids: CASSPPEGPATNEKLFF. The CDR3 region has the DNA TGTGCCAGCTCACCACCGGAGGGGCCCGCAACTAATGAAAAACTGTTTTTT.

The V gene is TRBV6-5, the J gene TRBJ2-7, with D tentatively TRBD2 (7 bases). Germline loops: CDR1 MNHEY, CDR2 SVGAGI. The CDR3 loop spans 15 amino acids. The V end lost 7 bases, the J end lost 2 bases, and 18 bases lay between the germline ends. CDR3 nucleotides: TGTGCCAGCACTCTTACCCGGGGGGCCACCTACGAGCAGTACTTC. This translates into CASTLTRGATYEQYF.

The chain recombines TRBV18 with TRBJ2-1; the match to TRBD2 covers 13 bases. Per germline, CDR1 KGHSH and CDR2 LQKENI. After removal of 2 bases from V and 5 bases from J, the junction contained 3 bases not matched to a gene. The length of the CDR3 is 16 residues. The CDR3 reads CASSPAGLAGNNEQFF. CDR3 nucleotides: TGTGCCAGCTCACCAGCGGGACTAGCGGGAAACAATGAGCAGTTCTTC.

V usage is TRBV5-1 and J usage is TRBJ2-1; D is ambiguous. CDR1 is SGHRS, CDR2 YFSETQ, per germline. This CDR3 contains 11 residues. V was trimmed by 0 bases and J by 7 bases, leaving 2 bases between them. CDR3 bases: TGCGCCAGCAGCTTGGGGAATGAGCAGTTCTTC. Its translation is CASSLGNEQFF.

The V call is TRBV14, the J call TRBJ2-5, with 8 bases identical to TRBD2. J was trimmed by 7 bases and V by 2 bases; bases with no gene match: 12. The germline V gene has CDR1 SGHDN and CDR2 FVKESK. The CDR3 contains 16 residues. The CDR3 loop reads CASSQISGGSGGTQYF. CDR3 nucleotides: TGTGCCAGCAGCCAAATAAGCGGGGGCTCCGGGGGGACCCAGTACTTC.

This sequence joins TRBV6-5 and TRBJ2-7, with a possible D match to TRBD2 (6 bases). CDR3 length: 15 residues. The ends were cut back, 2 bases at V and 0 bases at J, with 11 bases in the middle. The germline CDR1 and CDR2 sequences are MNHEY and SVGAGI. The CDR3 coding sequence is TGTGCCAGCAGTTACGGTGGGACTGGCTCCTACGAGCAGTACTTC. Translated: CASSYGGTGSYEQYF.

This rearrangement joins TRBV18 to TRBJ2-3; D ambiguous. The CDR3 is made up of 13 amino acids. V gave up 3 bases and J gave up 0 bases, with 4 bases separating them. CDR1 is KGHSH and CDR2 is LQKENI in the germline V gene. In DNA, the CDR3 is TGTGCCAGCTCACCTTACAGCACAGATACGCAGTATTTT. Translated: CASSPYSTDTQYF.

The rearrangement uses TRBV5-4 and TRBJ2-2; D gene uncertain. The CDR3 has 13 residues. The germline V and J ends were trimmed by 0 bases and 2 bases, with 2 bases remaining between them. The germline CDR1 and CDR2 sequences are SGHNT and YYREEE (reference sequence). The CDR3 DNA is TGTGCCAGCAGCTTGGGCAACACCGGGGAGCTGTTTTTT. It yields the protein CASSLGNTGELFF. The full variable domain, with the rest looked up from reference TRBV5-4 and TRBJ2-2, is ETGVTQSPTHLIKTRGQQVTLRCSSQSGHNTVSWYQQALGQGPQFIFQYYREEENGRGNFPPRFSGLQFPNYSSELNVNALELDDSALYLCASSLGNTGELFFGEGSRLTVL.

This clone was picked up a small number of times. The chain has TRBV27 and TRBJ1-4; 7 nucleotides agree with TRBD1. CDR3 size: 14 residues. The V gene's germline CDR1 is MNHEY and CDR2 SMNVEV (reference sequence). Losses at the gene ends were 2 bases for V and 7 bases for J; bases not matched to a gene: 4. The chain's CDR3 is CASSLGGGGEKLFF. In DNA form, the CDR3 reads TGTGCCAGCAGTTTAGGAGGGGGCGGTGAAAAACTGTTTTTT.

There are a few counts of this clone. The chain recombines TRBV7-8 with TRBJ1-5; D is perhaps TRBD1 (5 bases). Trimming left V 1 base short and J 6 bases short, with 13 bases between. Germline CDR1 and CDR2: SGHVS and FQNEAQ. There are 15 residues in the CDR3. The CDR3 nucleotides are TGTGCCAGCAGCTTAGTGCGGGGGAGCTCTCAGCCCCAGCATTTT. This translates into CASSLVRGSSQPQHF.

This sequence joins TRBV5-4 and TRBJ2-2; 16 nucleotides agree with TRBD2. V lost 4 bases and J lost 4; bases outside the gene matches: 10. The CDR3 covers 19 residues. Germline V CDR1 and CDR2: SGHNT, YYREEE (reference sequence). The CDR3 DNA reads TGTGCCAGCAGCAAACCGGGACTAGCGGGGGGGCGCGGCACCGGGGAGCTGTTTTTT. Residues: CASSKPGLAGGRGTGELFF.

The chain has TRBV6-5 and TRBJ2-1; D is perhaps TRBD2 (8 bases). The CDR3 spans 15 residues. The V and J ends lost 6 bases and 6 bases respectively, with 18 bases between them. Germline assignment: CDR1 MNHEY and CDR2 SVGAGI. The CDR3 DNA reads TGTGCCAGCAGCAACGGGGGGGAGGGGGCCAATGAGCAGTTCTTC. Its protein is CASSNGGEGANEQFF.

The chain uses TRBV10-2 and TRBJ2-1; D is perhaps TRBD2 (5 bases). With 3 bases removed from V and 5 bases from J, the gap between germline ends came to 20 bases. Germline loops: CDR1 WSHSY, CDR2 SAAADI. The CDR3 consists of 17 residues. The CDR3 sequence is CASSESPNLVGNNEQFF. CDR3 nucleotides: TGCGCCAGCAGTGAATCGCCCAACCTCGTCGGGAACAATGAGCAGTTCTTC.

The chain recombines TRBV6-4 with TRBJ1-5, with D maybe TRBD1 (6 bases). V gave up 3 bases and J gave up 5 bases, with 8 bases separating them. CDR3 length: 13 residues. In germline, CDR1 is MRHNA, CDR2 SNTAGT. The CDR3 sequence is CASSEGAHQPQHF. In DNA form, the CDR3 reads TGTGCCAGCAGTGAGGGGGCGCATCAGCCCCAGCATTTT.

The chain combines TRBV7-7 with TRBJ2-2; 9 nucleotides line up with TRBD2. The CDR3 has 16 residues. The J segment lost 7 bases and the V segment lost 3 bases, leaving 9 bases of the junction unmatched. Germline loops: CDR1 SSHAT, CDR2 FNYEAQ (reference sequence). CDR3 in DNA: TGTGCCAGCAGCTTGAATAGCGGGAGTTTTGGCGGGGAGCTGTTTTTT. Its translation: CASSLNSGSFGGELFF.

V is TRBV6-4 and J is TRBJ2-2, with D unresolved. Deletions cut 6 bases from V and 4 bases from J, with 12 bases between. The CDR3 sequence is 14 residues long. Germline values: CDR1 MRHNA, CDR2 SNTAGT. In DNA form, the CDR3 reads TGTGCCAGCAGACGAGATTGGGGCACCGGGGAGCTGTTTTTT. Residues: CASRRDWGTGELFF.

The gene calls are TRBV5-1 and TRBJ2-3, with 9 bases lining up with TRBD2. The CDR3 runs to 14 residues. Looked up from germline, CDR1 is SGHRS and CDR2 is YFSETQ. J gave up 4 bases and V 10 bases, and 10 bases lay outside the gene matches. The CDR3 here is CASSIAGEADTQYF. The CDR3 DNA is TGCGCCTCCTCAATAGCGGGAGAGGCAGATACGCAGTATTTT.

The chain links TRBV5-1 to TRBJ2-5; 7 bases agree with TRBD1. The CDR3 contains 14 residues. V gave up 7 bases and J gave up 4 bases; unmatched junction bases: 10. Germline loops: CDR1 SGHRS, CDR2 YFSETQ. In DNA form, the CDR3 reads TGCGCCAGCGGGACAGCCCAGCTCGGAGAGACCCAGTACTTC. Its protein is CASGTAQLGETQYF.

This chain uses TRBV3-1 (or the pseudogene TRBV3-2) with TRBJ1-1, with D uncertain. The ends were cut back, 0 bases at V and 1 base at J, with 18 bases in the middle. Germline V gives CDR1 LGHDT, CDR2 YNNKEL (reference sequence). This CDR3 has 18 residues. The CDR3 loop reads CASSQEEWPGTTNTEAFF. CDR3 in DNA: TGTGCCAGCAGCCAAGAAGAATGGCCAGGCACCACGAACACTGAAGCTTTCTTT.

The genes are TRBV30 and TRBJ1-6; no clear D. Germline CDR1 and CDR2: GTSNPN and SVGIG (reference sequence). The V end was cut by 3 bases, the J end by 10 bases, with 10 bases between. The CDR3 is made up of 12 amino acids. For the CDR3, the DNA is TGTGCCTGGAGGGGAACCGGATCACCCCTCCACTTT. Protein sequence: CAWRGTGSPLHF.